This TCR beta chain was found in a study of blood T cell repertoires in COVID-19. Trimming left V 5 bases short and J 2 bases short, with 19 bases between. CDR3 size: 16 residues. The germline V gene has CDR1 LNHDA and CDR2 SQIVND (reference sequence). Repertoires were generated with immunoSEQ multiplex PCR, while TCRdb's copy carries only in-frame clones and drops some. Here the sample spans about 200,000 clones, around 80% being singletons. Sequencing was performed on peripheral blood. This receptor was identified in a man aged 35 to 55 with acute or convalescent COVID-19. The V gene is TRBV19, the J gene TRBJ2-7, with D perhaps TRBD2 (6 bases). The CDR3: CASSGRGTTLTYEQYF. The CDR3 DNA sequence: TGTGCCAGTAGTGGTCGGGGGACGACTTTAACCTACGAGCAGTACTTC.